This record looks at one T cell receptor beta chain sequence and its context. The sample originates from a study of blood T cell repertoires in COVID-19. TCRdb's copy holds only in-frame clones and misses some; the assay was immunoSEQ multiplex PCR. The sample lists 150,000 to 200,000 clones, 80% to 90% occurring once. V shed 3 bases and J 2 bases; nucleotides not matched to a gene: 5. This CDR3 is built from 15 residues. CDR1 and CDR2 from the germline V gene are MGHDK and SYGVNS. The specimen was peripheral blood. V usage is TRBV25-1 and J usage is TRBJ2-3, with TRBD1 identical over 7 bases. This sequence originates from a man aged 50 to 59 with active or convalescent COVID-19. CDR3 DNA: TGTGCCAGCAGTGACCGGGACAGTAACACAGATACGCAGTATTTT. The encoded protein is CASSDRDSNTDTQYF. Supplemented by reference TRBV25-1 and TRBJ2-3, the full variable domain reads EADIYQTPRYLVIGTGKKITLECSQTMGHDKMYWYQQDPGMELHLIHYSYGVNSTEKGDLSSESTVSRIRTEHFPLTLESARPSHTSQYLCASSDRDSNTDTQYFGPGTRLTVL.